The entry that follows covers one T cell receptor beta chain sequence. The DNA ends 3 residues before the CDR3 does, and the rest of the CDR3 is filled in from the germline J gene. The source of the sample is a study of T cells in women clearing cervical HPV infection. Germline CDR1 MNHEY, CDR2 SMNVEV (reference sequence). CDR3 length equals 16 residues. Unmatched junction bases numbered 13, after V lost 5 bases and J lost 5 bases. Clones were sequenced by immunoSEQ multiplex PCR, and TCRdb holds only the in-frame ones, with some missing. The table gives some 8,300 clones; the top ten clones make up 8.2% of it.

The sequenced material came from blood buffy coat. The sequence came from a woman aged 18 to 75 with a cervical HPV16 infection that either progressed to CIN3+ or cleared (not recorded which). This chain joins TRBV27 and TRBJ2-3; 7 bases fit TRBD1. CDR3 amino acids: CASSGAIGGWGDTQYF. The part of the CDR3 DNA that was read is TGTGCCAGCAGTGGAGCGATAGGGGGCTGGGGAGATACG.